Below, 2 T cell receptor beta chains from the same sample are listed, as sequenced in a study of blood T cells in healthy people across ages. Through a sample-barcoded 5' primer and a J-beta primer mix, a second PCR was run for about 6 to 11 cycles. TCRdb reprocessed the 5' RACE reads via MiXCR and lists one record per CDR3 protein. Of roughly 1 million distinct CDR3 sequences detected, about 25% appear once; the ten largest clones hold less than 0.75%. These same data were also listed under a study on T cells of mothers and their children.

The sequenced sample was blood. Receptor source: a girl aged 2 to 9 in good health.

The CDR3 region has the DNA TGCGCCAGCAGCCAAGATTGGCAGAGCAGGAATCAGCCCCAGCATTTT. Its protein product is CASSQDWQSRNQPQHF. The chain employs TRBV4-3 and TRBJ1-5; D is unclear. The CDR3 runs 16 residues. Looked up from germline, CDR1 is LGHNA and CDR2 is YSLEER. V lost 0 bases and J 4 bases, leaving 13 bases between the germline ends.

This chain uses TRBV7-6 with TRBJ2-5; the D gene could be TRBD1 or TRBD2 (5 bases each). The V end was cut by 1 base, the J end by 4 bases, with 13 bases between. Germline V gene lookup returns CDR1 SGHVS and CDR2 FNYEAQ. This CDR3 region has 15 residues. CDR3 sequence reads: CASSLDGARVETQYF. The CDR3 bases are TGTGCCAGCAGCTTAGACGGGGCGAGAGTAGAGACCCAGTACTTC.